Sequencing of this TCR beta chain was carried out in a study of OX40 agonist ivuxolimab in advanced cancers. Study-level points and caveats: The authors also found low normalized T-cell clonal expansion in some nonresponders.

Turning to this clone: Its specificity is unknown.

The table came from immunoSEQ multiplex PCR; TCRdb's copy has only in-frame clones and leaves some out. The sample gives about 48,000 clones, around 90% of which show up once; 1.9% is in the top ten. The CDR3 runs to 14 residues. The V end was cut by 10 bases, the J end by 3 bases, with 19 bases between. Germline V CDR1 and CDR2: MNHNS, SASEGT. The sequenced sample was CD4+ or CD8+ T cells sorted from blood, obtained in a trial of the OX40 agonist ivuxolimab. The clonotype was recovered from an adult with an advanced solid tumor such as melanoma, head and neck, liver or kidney cancer. V is TRBV6-1 and J is TRBJ2-7; D assignment may be TRBD1 or TRBD2 (5 bases each). The CDR3 nucleotides are TGTGCCATCACCAAAGGGACGAGGCTCTACGAGCAGTACTTC. Residues: CAITKGTRLYEQYF.